This T cell receptor (beta chain) was retrieved from a study of Graves' ophthalmopathy and Graves' hyperthyroidism. The CDR3 runs to 16 residues. V was clipped by 4 bases and J by 0 bases, with 16 bases between them. This clonotype was counted ten times or more. Amplification from RNA transcripts yielded the TCR beta CDR3 regions. The first round was an RT-PCR with HTBI primers, and the second round was a multiplex PCR. MiXCR, applied by TCRdb to the multiplex PCR reads, yields one record per CDR3 protein. The sample shows some 390,000 distinct CDR3 sequences, 15% to 20% of them seen only once. The sample taken for sequencing was peripheral blood. The J gene is TRBJ2-7, the V gene TRBV12-3 or TRBV12-4; either TRBD1 or TRBD2 may fit D (6 bases each). The receptor was isolated from a woman aged 18-35 years with Graves' ophthalmopathy. The CDR3 spells CASSSPWGASSYEQYF. The CDR3 DNA follows: TGTGCCAGCAGTTCCCCCTGGGGGGCGAGCTCCTACGAGCAGTACTTC.